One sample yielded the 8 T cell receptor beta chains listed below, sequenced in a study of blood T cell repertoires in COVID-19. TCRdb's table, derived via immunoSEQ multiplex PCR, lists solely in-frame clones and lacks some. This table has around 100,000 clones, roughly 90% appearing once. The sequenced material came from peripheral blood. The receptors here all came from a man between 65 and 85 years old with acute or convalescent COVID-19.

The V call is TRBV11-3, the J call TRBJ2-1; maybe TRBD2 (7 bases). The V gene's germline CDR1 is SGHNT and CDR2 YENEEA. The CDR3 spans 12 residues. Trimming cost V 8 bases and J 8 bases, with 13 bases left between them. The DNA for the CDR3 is TGTGCCAGCCGGGGGAGGGGGGATGAGCAGTTCTTC. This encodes CASRGRGDEQFF.

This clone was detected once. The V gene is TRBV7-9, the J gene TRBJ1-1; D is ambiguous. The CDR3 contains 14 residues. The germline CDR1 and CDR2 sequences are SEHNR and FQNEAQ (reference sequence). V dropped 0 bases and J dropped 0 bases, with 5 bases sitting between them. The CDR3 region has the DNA TGTGCCAGCAGCTTAGCGTCGGTGAACACTGAAGCTTTCTTT. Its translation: CASSLASVNTEAFF.

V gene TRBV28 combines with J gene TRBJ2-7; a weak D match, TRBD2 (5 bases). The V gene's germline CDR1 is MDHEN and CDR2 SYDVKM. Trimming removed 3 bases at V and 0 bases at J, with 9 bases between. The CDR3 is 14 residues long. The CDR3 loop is CASSFPGSSYEQYF. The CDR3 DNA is TGTGCCAGCAGTTTCCCGGGATCCTCCTACGAGCAGTACTTC.

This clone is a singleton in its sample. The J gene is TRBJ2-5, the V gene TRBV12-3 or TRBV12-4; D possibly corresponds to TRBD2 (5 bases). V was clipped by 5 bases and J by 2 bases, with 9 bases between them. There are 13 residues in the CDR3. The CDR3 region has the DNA TGTGCCAGCAGTCCGGGGTCGCAAGAGACCCAGTACTTC. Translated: CASSPGSQETQYF.

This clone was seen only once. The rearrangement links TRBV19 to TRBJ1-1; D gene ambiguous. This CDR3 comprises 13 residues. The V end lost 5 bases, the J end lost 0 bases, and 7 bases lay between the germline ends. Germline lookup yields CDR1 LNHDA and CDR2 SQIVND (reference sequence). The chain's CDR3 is CASSGGVNTEAFF. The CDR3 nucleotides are TGTGCCAGTAGTGGAGGAGTGAACACTGAAGCTTTCTTT. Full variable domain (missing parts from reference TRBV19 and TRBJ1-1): DGGITQSPKYLFRKEGQNVTLSCEQNLNHDAMYWYRQDPGQGLRLIYYSQIVNDFQKGDIAEGYSVSREKKESFPLTVTSAQKNPTAFYLCASSGGVNTEAFFGQGTRLTVV.

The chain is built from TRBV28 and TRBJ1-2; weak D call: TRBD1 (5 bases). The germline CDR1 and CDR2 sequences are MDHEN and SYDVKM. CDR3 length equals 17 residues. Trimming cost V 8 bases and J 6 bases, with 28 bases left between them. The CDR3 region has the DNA TGTGCCAGCCGGAACTCCGCCTCGTGGCAGGGAATAGATGGCTACACCTTC. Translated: CASRNSASWQGIDGYTF.

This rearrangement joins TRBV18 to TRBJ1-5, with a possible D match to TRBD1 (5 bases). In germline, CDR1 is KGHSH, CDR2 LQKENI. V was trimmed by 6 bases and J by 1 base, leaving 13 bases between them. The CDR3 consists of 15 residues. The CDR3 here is CASSTQGGSNQPQHF. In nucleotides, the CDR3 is TGTGCCAGCTCGACCCAGGGAGGGAGCAATCAGCCCCAGCATTTT. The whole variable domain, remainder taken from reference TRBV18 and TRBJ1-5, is NAGVMQNPRHLVRRRGQEARLRCSPMKGHSHVYWYRQLPEEGLKFMVYLQKENIIDESGMPKERFSAEFPKEGPSILRIQQVVRGDSAAYFCASSTQGGSNQPQHFGDGTRLSIL.

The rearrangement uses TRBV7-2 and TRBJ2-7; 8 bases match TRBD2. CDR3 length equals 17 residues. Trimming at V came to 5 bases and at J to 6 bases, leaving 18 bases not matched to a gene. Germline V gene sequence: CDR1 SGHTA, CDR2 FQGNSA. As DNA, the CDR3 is TGTGCCAGCAGCAAACGGAAGACATCCGGGACTAGACTCGAGCAGTACTTC. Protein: CASSKRKTSGTRLEQYF.